Sequencing of this T cell receptor beta chain was carried out in a study of blood T cells in healthy people across ages. V shed 4 bases and J shed 5 bases, with 15 bases lying between them. The germline V gene encodes CDR1 MDHEN and CDR2 SYDVKM. This CDR3 comprises 15 residues. Combining a sample-barcoded 5' primer with a J-beta primer mix, a second PCR ran for roughly 7 to 12 cycles. Each CDR3 protein is one row after TCRdb ran MiXCR on the 5' RACE reads. The data show approximately 800,000 distinct CDR3 sequences, 53% seen once. The table lists this clonotype with a few counts. The specimen sequenced was blood. This chain joins TRBV28 and TRBJ1-5; D is undetermined. The sequence was obtained from an elderly man in good health. CDR3 sequence (DNA): TGTGCCAGCAGTTCCCCGGAGGGATGGGATCAGCCCCAGCATTTT. Its protein is CASSSPEGWDQPQHF.